The rows below give T cell receptor beta chains drawn from one sample of a study of cytomegalovirus exposure and HLA in healthy donors. Sequencing used immunoSEQ multiplex PCR; TCRdb keeps in-frame clones, though not all of them. This table lists approximately 140,000 clones. Sequenced sample: PBMCs. These receptors were taken from a woman younger than 30 in good health and CMV-seronegative. Each CDR3 is given without its conserved first and last residue.

13,TRBV4-1,ASSQEGTGYYEQY
13,TRBV6-5,ASSTNSGIQETQY
12,TRBV5-1,ASSSWTSGGEQY
11,TRBV10-3,AISPQSGNEQF
11,TRBV29-1,SVQGGGTDTQY
13,TRBV10-1,ASSAGFSTYNEQF
13,TRBV28,AVETESETNEKLF
12,TRBV10-2,ASSESKGGTEAF
11,TRBV19,ATRKTVTDTQY
12,TRBV7-3,ASSSDMSRTEAF
12,TRBV19,ASSTLDWPNEQF
9,TRBV7-8,ASSLEGEAF
11,TRBV10-3,AISNPGWETQY
12,TRBV11-2,ASSLTGDLQPQH
14,TRBV6-4,ASSDSGTVDTGELF
11,TRBV6-5,ASSAGPYNEQF
12,TRBV4-3,ASSQGNGDQPQH
12,TRBV5-1,ASSYQGGGDKAF
8,TRBV19,ASGSYEQY
15,TRBV5-4,ASSLEGTPTVGDIQY
12,TRBV5-1,ASSLDRGQETQY
14,TRBV25-1,ASTPTGGAPGYGYT
12,TRBV7-8,ASSSGTSQGEQF
12,TRBV6-5,ASMPGPNTGELF
14,TRBV5-6,ASSLDGVWGYYEQY
13,TRBV19,ASSIQGARNEKLF